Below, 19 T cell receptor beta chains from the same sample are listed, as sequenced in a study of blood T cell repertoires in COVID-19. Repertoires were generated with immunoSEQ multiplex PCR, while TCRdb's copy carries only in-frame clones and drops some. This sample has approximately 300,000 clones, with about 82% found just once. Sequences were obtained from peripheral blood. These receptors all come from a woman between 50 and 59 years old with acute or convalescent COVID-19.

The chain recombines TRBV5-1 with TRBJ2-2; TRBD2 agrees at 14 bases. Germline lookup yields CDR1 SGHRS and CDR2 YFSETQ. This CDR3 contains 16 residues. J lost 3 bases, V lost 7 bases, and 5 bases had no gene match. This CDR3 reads CASRLAGGFDTGELFF. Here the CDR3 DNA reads TGCGCCAGCCGACTAGCGGGAGGGTTTGACACCGGGGAGCTGTTTTTT.

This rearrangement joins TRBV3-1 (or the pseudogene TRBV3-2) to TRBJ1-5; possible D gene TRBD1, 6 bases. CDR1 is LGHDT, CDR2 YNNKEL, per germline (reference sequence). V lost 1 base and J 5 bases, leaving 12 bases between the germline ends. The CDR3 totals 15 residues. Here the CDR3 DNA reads TGTGCCAGCAGCCAAGCGGACAGAAAGGATCAGCCCCAGCATTTT. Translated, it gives CASSQADRKDQPQHF.

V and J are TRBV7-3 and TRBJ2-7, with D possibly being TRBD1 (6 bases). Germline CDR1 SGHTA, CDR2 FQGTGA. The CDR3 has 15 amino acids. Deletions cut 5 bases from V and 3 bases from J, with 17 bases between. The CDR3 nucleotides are TGTGCCAGCAGCCTACTACAGGGTTCGGGCTACGAGCAGTACTTC. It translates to CASSLLQGSGYEQYF.

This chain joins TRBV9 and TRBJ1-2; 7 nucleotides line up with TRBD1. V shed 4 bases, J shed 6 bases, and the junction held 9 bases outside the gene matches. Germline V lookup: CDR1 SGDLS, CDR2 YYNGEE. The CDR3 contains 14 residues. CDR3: CASSFRDRVNGYTF. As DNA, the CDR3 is TGTGCCAGCAGCTTCAGGGACAGAGTTAATGGCTACACCTTC.

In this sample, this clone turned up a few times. CDR3 loop: CASSTTLRSYEQYF. DNA for the CDR3: TGTGCCAGCAGTACCACTCTACGGTCCTACGAGCAGTACTTC. The chain recombines TRBV6-6 with TRBJ2-7; no clear D gene. This CDR3 region has 14 residues. The germline V gene encodes CDR1 MNHNY and CDR2 SVGAGI (reference sequence). V lost 5 bases, J lost 1 base, and 12 bases lay in between.

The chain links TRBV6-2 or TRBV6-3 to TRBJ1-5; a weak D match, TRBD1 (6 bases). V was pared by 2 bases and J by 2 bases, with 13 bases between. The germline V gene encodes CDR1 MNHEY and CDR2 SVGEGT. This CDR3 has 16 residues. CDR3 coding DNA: TGTGCCAGCAGTTACGGGGGGGCTGGGGGCAATCAGCCCCAGCATTTT. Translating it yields CASSYGGAGGNQPQHF.

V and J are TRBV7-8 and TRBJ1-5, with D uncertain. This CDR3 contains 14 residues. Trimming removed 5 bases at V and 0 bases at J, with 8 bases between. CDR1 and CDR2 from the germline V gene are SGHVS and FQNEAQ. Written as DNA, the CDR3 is TGTGCCAGCAGCAAAATCTTTAGCAATCAGCCCCAGCATTTT. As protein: CASSKIFSNQPQHF.

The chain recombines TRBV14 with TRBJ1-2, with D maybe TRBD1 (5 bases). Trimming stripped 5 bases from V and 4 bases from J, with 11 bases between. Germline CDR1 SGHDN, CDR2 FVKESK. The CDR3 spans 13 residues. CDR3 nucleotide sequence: TGTGCCAGCAGCGCTAGGGGTGGCTATGGCTACACCTTC. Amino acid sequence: CASSARGGYGYTF.

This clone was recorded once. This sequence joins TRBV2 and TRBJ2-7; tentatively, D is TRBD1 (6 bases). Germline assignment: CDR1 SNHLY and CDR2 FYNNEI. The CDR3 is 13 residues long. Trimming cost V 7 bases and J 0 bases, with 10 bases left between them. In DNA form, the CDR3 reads TGTGCCAGCACAGGGGCTTTCTCCTACGAGCAGTACTTC. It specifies CASTGAFSYEQYF.

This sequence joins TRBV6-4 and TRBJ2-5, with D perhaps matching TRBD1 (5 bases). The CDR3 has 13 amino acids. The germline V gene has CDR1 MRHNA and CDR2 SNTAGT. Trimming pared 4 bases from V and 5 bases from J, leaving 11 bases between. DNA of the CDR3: TGTGCCAGCAGTGTAGGGGTTGGCGAGACCCAGTACTTC. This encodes CASSVGVGETQYF.

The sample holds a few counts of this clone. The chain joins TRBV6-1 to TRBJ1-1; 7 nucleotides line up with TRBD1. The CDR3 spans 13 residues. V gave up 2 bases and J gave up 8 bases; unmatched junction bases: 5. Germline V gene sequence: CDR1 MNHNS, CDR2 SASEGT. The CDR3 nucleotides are TGTGCCAGCAGTGAACAGGGGGGACCCGAAGCTTTCTTT. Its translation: CASSEQGGPEAFF.

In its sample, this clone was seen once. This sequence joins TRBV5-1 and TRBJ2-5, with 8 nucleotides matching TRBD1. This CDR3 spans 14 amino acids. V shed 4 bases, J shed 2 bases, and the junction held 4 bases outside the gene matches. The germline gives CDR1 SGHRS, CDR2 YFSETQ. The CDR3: CASSAHRGQETQYF. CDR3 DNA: TGCGCCAGCAGCGCGCACAGGGGGCAAGAGACCCAGTACTTC.

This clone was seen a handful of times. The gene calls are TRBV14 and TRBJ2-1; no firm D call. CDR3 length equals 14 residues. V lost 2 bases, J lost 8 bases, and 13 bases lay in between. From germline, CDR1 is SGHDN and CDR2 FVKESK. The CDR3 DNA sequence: TGTGCCAGCAGCCAATTGAGGTTATCGGATGAGCAGTTCTTC. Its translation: CASSQLRLSDEQFF.

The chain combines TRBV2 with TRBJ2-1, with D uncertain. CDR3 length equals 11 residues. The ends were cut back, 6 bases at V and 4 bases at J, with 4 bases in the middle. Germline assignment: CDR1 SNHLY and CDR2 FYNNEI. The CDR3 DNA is TGTGCCAGCAGCCTTTACAATGAGCAGTTCTTC. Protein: CASSLYNEQFF.

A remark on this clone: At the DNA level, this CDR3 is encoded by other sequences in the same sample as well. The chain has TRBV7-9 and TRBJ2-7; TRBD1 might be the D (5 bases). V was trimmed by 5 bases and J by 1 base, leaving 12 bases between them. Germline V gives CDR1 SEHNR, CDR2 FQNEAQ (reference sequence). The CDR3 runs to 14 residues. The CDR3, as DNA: TGTGCCAGCAGCCCAAGGACACAATCCTACGAGCAGTACTTC. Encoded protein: CASSPRTQSYEQYF.

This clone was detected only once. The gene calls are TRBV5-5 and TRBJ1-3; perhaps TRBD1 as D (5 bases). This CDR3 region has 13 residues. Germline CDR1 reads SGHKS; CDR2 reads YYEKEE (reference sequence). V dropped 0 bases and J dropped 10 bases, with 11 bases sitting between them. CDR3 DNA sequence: TGTGCCAGCAGCTTGGACAGGACGGCGACCATATATTTT. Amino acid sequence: CASSLDRTATIYF. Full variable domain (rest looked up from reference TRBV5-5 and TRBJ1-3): DAGVTQSPTHLIKTRGQQVTLRCSPISGHKSVSWYQQVLGQGPQFIFQYYEKEERGRGNFPDRFSARQFPNYSSELNVNALLLGDSALYLCASSLDRTATIYFGEGSWLTVV.

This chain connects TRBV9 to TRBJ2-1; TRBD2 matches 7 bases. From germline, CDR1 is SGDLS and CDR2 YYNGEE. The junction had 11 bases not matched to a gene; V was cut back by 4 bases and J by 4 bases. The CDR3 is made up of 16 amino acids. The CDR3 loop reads CASSLSGGPEYNEQFF. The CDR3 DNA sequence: TGTGCCAGCAGCTTATCGGGAGGCCCAGAATACAATGAGCAGTTCTTC.

CDR3 DNA: TGCAGCGTTGATGCACAGCAGAACACTGAAGCTTTCTTT. This gives the protein CSVDAQQNTEAFF. This rearrangement joins TRBV29-1 to TRBJ1-1; D ambiguous. The CDR3 length is 13 residues. Trimming took 3 bases from V and 1 from J, leaving 9 bases between them. Germline V gene sequence: CDR1 SQVTM, CDR2 ANQGSEA.

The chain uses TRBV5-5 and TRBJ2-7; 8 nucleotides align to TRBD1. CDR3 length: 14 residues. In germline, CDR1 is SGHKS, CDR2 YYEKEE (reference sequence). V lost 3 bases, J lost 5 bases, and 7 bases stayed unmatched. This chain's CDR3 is CASSSRTGTNEQYF. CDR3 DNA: TGTGCCAGCAGCTCGCGGACAGGGACGAACGAGCAGTACTTC.